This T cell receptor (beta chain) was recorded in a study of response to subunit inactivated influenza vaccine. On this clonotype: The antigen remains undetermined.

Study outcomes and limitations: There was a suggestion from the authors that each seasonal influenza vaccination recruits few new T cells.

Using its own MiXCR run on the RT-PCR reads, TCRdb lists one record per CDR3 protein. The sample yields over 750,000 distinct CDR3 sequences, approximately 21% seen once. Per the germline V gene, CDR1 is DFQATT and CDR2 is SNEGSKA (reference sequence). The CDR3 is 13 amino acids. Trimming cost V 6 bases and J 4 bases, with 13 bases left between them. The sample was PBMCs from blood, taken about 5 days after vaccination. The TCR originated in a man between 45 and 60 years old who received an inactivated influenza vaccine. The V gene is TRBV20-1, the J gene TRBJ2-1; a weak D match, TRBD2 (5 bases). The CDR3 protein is CSATGGPYNEQFF. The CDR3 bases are TGCAGTGCCACCGGCGGGCCTTACAATGAGCAGTTCTTC.